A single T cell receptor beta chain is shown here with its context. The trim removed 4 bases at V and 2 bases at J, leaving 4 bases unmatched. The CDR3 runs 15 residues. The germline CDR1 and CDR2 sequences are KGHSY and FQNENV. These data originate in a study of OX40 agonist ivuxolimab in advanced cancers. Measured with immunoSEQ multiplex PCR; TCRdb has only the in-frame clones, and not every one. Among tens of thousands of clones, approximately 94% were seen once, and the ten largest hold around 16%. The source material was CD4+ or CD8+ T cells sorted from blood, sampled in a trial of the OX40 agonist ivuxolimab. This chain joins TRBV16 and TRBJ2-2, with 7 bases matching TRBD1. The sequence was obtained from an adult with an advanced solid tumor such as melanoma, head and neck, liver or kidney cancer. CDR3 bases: TGTGCCAGCAGCCCCGGGACAGTCAACACCGGGGAGCTGTTTTTT. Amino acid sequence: CASSPGTVNTGELFF.